The next 30 T cell receptor beta chains were all read from a single sample in a study of cytomegalovirus exposure and HLA in healthy donors. PCR employed 60 Vbeta and 13 Jbeta primers. Measured with immunoSEQ multiplex PCR; TCRdb has only the in-frame clones, and not every one. The sample contains 85,000 to 100,000 clones, approximately 64% of which appear only once. Input material: PBMCs. Every receptor here comes from a man aged 60 to 69 in good health and CMV-seronegative.

The chain carries TRBV9 and TRBJ2-5; 8 bases are a match to TRBD1. The V gene end was trimmed by 4 bases and the J gene end by 2 bases; junction bases not matched to a gene: 4. This CDR3 spans 14 amino acids. Germline CDR1 SGDLS, CDR2 YYNGEE. This CDR3 reads CASSPWTGQETQYF. In DNA form, the CDR3 reads TGTGCCAGCAGCCCCTGGACAGGGCAAGAGACCCAGTACTTC.

Only a few counts were recorded for this clone. The rearrangement links TRBV5-6 to TRBJ1-6; D is perhaps TRBD1 (5 bases). This CDR3 spans 13 amino acids. V shed 4 bases and J shed 9 bases, with 11 bases lying between them. Germline V gene sequence: CDR1 SGHDT, CDR2 YYEEEE. The CDR3 region has the DNA TGTGCCAGCAGCCTTACCAGGGCTTCACCCCTCCACTTT. This encodes CASSLTRASPLHF.

As concerns this clone: This sample includes further DNA sequences coding for the same CDR3. The gene calls are TRBV11-2 and TRBJ2-2; TRBD1 is a possible D gene (6 bases). Germline V lookup: CDR1 SGHAT, CDR2 FQNNGV. The length of the CDR3 is 16 residues. V lost 3 bases to trimming and J lost 4 bases, with 15 bases between them. DNA for the CDR3: TGTGCCAGCAGCTTTACACAGGGTGTCAGCACCGGGGAGCTGTTTTTT. It codes for CASSFTQGVSTGELFF.

The gene calls are TRBV10-3 and TRBJ2-1; TRBD1 agrees at 7 bases. Germline V gene sequence: CDR1 ENHRY, CDR2 SYGVKD. With V trimmed by 4 bases and J by 0 bases, 0 bases remained unmatched. The CDR3 loop spans 14 amino acids. CDR3 residues: CAISGDSSYNEQFF. The DNA for the CDR3 is TGTGCCATCAGTGGGGACAGCTCCTACAATGAGCAGTTCTTC.

The gene calls are TRBV5-4 and TRBJ2-2; 9 nucleotides align to TRBD2. The germline gives CDR1 SGHNT, CDR2 YYREEE (reference sequence). The CDR3 has 15 amino acids. The J segment lost 3 bases and the V segment lost 6 bases, leaving 6 bases of the junction unmatched. The chain's CDR3 is CASKSGGPHTGELFF. In DNA, the CDR3 is TGTGCCAGCAAAAGCGGGGGGCCCCACACCGGGGAGCTGTTTTTT.

The chain recombines TRBV21-1 with TRBJ1-3. TRBV21-1 is reported as a pseudogene. The CDR3 has 17 residues. The CDR3 region has the DNA TGTGCCAGCAGCAAAGGGGGGCGGGGGGACCGTGGAAACACCATATATTTT. It is translated as CASSKGGRGDRGNTIYF.

The chain recombines TRBV2 with TRBJ1-1; no definite D call. The CDR3 has 12 amino acids. V was trimmed by 4 bases and J by 1 base, leaving 4 bases between them. In germline, CDR1 is SNHLY, CDR2 FYNNEI. CDR3 sequence: CASSARNTEAFF. DNA of the CDR3: TGTGCCAGCAGTGCCAGGAACACTGAAGCTTTCTTT.

This clone was found a few times. The genes are TRBV27 and TRBJ2-3; no reliable D call. Germline V gene sequence: CDR1 MNHEY, CDR2 SMNVEV (reference sequence). With 5 bases removed from V and 6 bases from J, the gap between germline ends came to 12 bases. There are 13 residues in the CDR3. DNA for the CDR3: TGTGCCAGCAGTGACACTGCCGAGGATACGCAGTATTTT. Translated: CASSDTAEDTQYF.

Of note for this clone: This sample also contains other DNA sequences that code for the same CDR3. CDR3: CASSPDRAGELFF. The CDR3 coding sequence is TGTGCCAGCAGTCCCGACAGGGCCGGGGAGCTGTTTTTT. The chain links TRBV2 to TRBJ2-2; 7 positions match TRBD1. The germline CDR1 and CDR2 sequences are SNHLY and FYNNEI. V was clipped by 5 bases and J by 6 bases; unmatched bases: 3. The CDR3 covers 13 residues. Together with reference TRBV2 and TRBJ2-2, the CDR3 gives the full variable domain: EPEVTQTPSHQVTQMGQEVILRCVPISNHLYFYWYRQILGQKVEFLVSFYNNEISEKSEIFDDQFSVERPDGSNFTLKIRSTKLEDSAMYFCASSPDRAGELFFGEGSRLTVL.

The V call is TRBV11-2, the J call TRBJ2-7; 9 bases match TRBD2. Germline trimming cut 5 bases from V and 6 bases from J; bases unmatched to any gene: 11. CDR1 and CDR2 from the germline V gene are SGHAT and FQNNGV. The CDR3 has 15 residues. The CDR3 DNA is TGTGCCAGCAGCCTATCAGTAGCGGGGGCCCTCGAGCAGTACTTC. Translating gives CASSLSVAGALEQYF. Based on the CDR3 plus reference TRBV11-2 and TRBJ2-7, the full variable domain is EAGVAQSPRYKIIEKRQSVAFWCNPISGHATLYWYQQILGQGPKLLIQFQNNGVVDDSQLPKDRFSAERLKGVDSTLKIQPAKLEDSAVYLCASSLSVAGALEQYFGPGTRLTVT.

This clone appeared a few times. This chain uses TRBV5-5 with TRBJ1-1; 9 nucleotides line up with TRBD1. J was trimmed by 1 base and V by 4 bases; bases with no gene match: 8. Per germline, CDR1 SGHKS and CDR2 YYEKEE (reference sequence). The CDR3 is 16 amino acids. The CDR3 spells CASSQEPGQGNTEAFF. The CDR3 bases are TGTGCCAGCAGCCAAGAACCGGGACAGGGGAACACTGAAGCTTTCTTT.

The V call is TRBV5-1, the J call TRBJ2-5; 7 bases are shared with TRBD2. Germline trimming cut 0 bases from V and 2 bases from J; bases unmatched to any gene: 7. CDR3 length equals 16 residues. From germline, CDR1 is SGHRS and CDR2 YFSETQ. This CDR3 reads CASSLAGGLQQETQYF. The CDR3 DNA follows: TGCGCCAGCAGCTTGGCCGGGGGACTACAGCAAGAGACCCAGTACTTC.

The CDR3 region has the DNA TGTGCCAGCTCTGCGGAATCTTTGAACACTGAAGCTTTCTTT. Its protein product is CASSAESLNTEAFF. J is TRBJ1-1 and V is TRBV18; no firm D call. Germline CDR1 reads KGHSH; CDR2 reads LQKENI. The CDR3 sequence is 14 residues long. Trimming shortened V by 6 bases and J by 0 bases, and 11 bases separated the two germline ends. Based on the CDR3 plus reference TRBV18 and TRBJ1-1, the full variable domain is NAGVMQNPRHLVRRRGQEARLRCSPMKGHSHVYWYRQLPEEGLKFMVYLQKENIIDESGMPKERFSAEFPKEGPSILRIQQVVRGDSAAYFCASSAESLNTEAFFGQGTRLTVV.

By sample fraction, this clone is medium-sized (0.01 to 0.1%). The chain links TRBV29-1 to TRBJ2-7, with a weak D call TRBD2 (6 bases). The CDR3 extends over 15 amino acids. Between the trimmed V and J ends, which lost 5 bases and 1 base, there was a span of 18 bases. Germline loops: CDR1 SQVTM, CDR2 ANQGSEA. CDR3: CSVWLAGSVSYEQYF. CDR3 DNA: TGCAGCGTTTGGTTGGCGGGATCTGTTTCCTACGAGCAGTACTTC.

This clone was found a few times. This chain connects TRBV6-5 to TRBJ1-5; D not certain. The CDR3 has 13 residues. Trimming removed 0 bases from V and 6 bases from J, with 6 bases in between. The germline V gene has CDR1 MNHEY and CDR2 SVGAGI. The CDR3 bases are TGTGCCAGCAGTTACTCGTTTCGTCAGCCCCAGCATTTT. Translated: CASSYSFRQPQHF.

There are a few counts of this clone. The chain employs TRBV7-6 and TRBJ2-1, with 10 bases lining up with TRBD2. V was pared by 5 bases and J by 3 bases, with 4 bases of the junction left unmatched. The CDR3 runs 15 residues. Looked up from germline, CDR1 is SGHVS and CDR2 is FNYEAQ. The CDR3 is CASSTTSGDYNEQFF. CDR3 DNA: TGTGCCAGCAGCACCACTAGCGGGGACTACAATGAGCAGTTCTTC.

The chain is built from TRBV5-4 and TRBJ1-1; 7 nucleotides align to TRBD1. The germline CDR1 and CDR2 sequences are SGHNT and YYREEE (reference sequence). This CDR3 is 16 amino acids long. The V segment lost 4 bases and the J segment 2 bases; nucleotides outside the gene matches: 11. CDR3 bases: TGTGCCAGCAGCCCTGGCGGAGACAGGGACAACACTGAAGCTTTCTTT. This encodes CASSPGGDRDNTEAFF.

V usage is TRBV19 and J usage is TRBJ1-5, with TRBD1 matching over 8 bases. V lost 3 bases to trimming and J lost 3 bases; unmatched junction nucleotides: 7. The length of the CDR3 is 16 residues. CDR1 is LNHDA, CDR2 SQIVND, per germline (reference sequence). CDR3 region: CASSIRGRGDNQPQHF. CDR3 coding DNA: TGTGCCAGTAGTATCAGGGGGCGAGGGGACAATCAGCCCCAGCATTTT.

This chain connects TRBV9 to TRBJ2-1; TRBD1 is a possible D gene (6 bases). Per the germline V gene, CDR1 is SGDLS and CDR2 is YYNGEE. The CDR3 loop spans 15 amino acids. Trimming cost V 3 bases and J 4 bases, with 14 bases left between them. CDR3 bases: TGTGCCAGCAGCGCCATCGGACAGCTTTACAATGAGCAGTTCTTC. This translates into CASSAIGQLYNEQFF.

The J gene is TRBJ2-7, the V gene TRBV6-1; 11 positions agree with TRBD2. The germline CDR1 and CDR2 sequences are MNHNS and SASEGT. CDR3 length equals 15 residues. Trimming removed 6 bases from V and 3 bases from J; junction bases left unmatched: 7. CDR3 amino acids: CASRRTTSGGYEQYF. CDR3 sequence (DNA): TGTGCCAGCAGGCGGACCACTAGCGGGGGCTACGAGCAGTACTTC.

The V and J genes are TRBV19 and TRBJ1-3; D is uncertain. Germline-derived CDR1 and CDR2 are LNHDA and SQIVND (reference sequence). Trimming shortened V by 3 bases and J by 0 bases, and 9 bases separated the two germline ends. The CDR3 spans 15 residues. CDR3 amino acids: CASSIMGPSGNTIYF. The CDR3 coding sequence is TGTGCCAGTAGTATTATGGGCCCCTCTGGAAACACCATATATTTT.

CDR3 loop: CASSLFGGSYNEQFF. CDR3 DNA sequence: TGTGCCAGCAGCTTGTTCGGGGGCTCCTACAATGAGCAGTTCTTC. The rearrangement uses TRBV5-6 and TRBJ2-1; a weak D match, TRBD2 (6 bases). The V and J ends lost 1 base and 0 bases respectively, with 8 bases between them. Germline CDR1 is SGHDT and CDR2 is YYEEEE. CDR3 length: 15 residues.

V usage is TRBV6-1 and J usage is TRBJ1-5; D not certain. Per germline, CDR1 MNHNS and CDR2 SASEGT. Trimming took 6 bases from V and 3 from J, leaving 12 bases between them. This CDR3 is 14 amino acids long. CDR3 sequence reads: CASRAAYYNQPQHF. CDR3 sequence (DNA): TGTGCCAGCAGAGCGGCCTACTACAATCAGCCCCAGCATTTT.

The rearrangement joins TRBV5-4 to TRBJ1-6, with 12 positions matching TRBD1. Looked up from germline, CDR1 is SGHNT and CDR2 is YYREEE (reference sequence). CDR3 size: 16 residues. The trim removed 3 bases at V and 11 bases at J, leaving 9 bases unmatched. CDR3 loop: CASSSGTGGRGPPLHF. The CDR3 coding sequence is TGTGCCAGCAGCTCCGGGACAGGGGGCCGGGGGCCACCCCTCCACTTT.

The rearrangement joins TRBV27 to TRBJ2-5, with D tentatively TRBD1 (5 bases). CDR3 length equals 14 residues. In germline, CDR1 is MNHEY, CDR2 SMNVEV (reference sequence). The V end was cut by 0 bases, the J end by 5 bases, with 10 bases between. CDR3 sequence: CASSLSRNRETQYF. The CDR3 nucleotides are TGTGCCAGCAGTTTATCACGGAACAGGGAGACCCAGTACTTC.

The rearrangement uses TRBV19 and TRBJ1-5; D is ambiguous. The germline CDR1 and CDR2 sequences are LNHDA and SQIVND (reference sequence). The CDR3 contains 13 residues. V shed 4 bases and J shed 7 bases, with 11 bases lying between them. In DNA, the CDR3 is TGTGCCAGTAGTAGGGCTGCCGAGCAGCCCCAGCATTTT. This gives the protein CASSRAAEQPQHF.

This chain joins TRBV5-5 and TRBJ1-2; D remains unclear. The V end lost 0 bases, the J end lost 8 bases, and 8 bases lay between the germline ends. The germline CDR1 and CDR2 sequences are SGHKS and YYEKEE (reference sequence). The length of the CDR3 is 12 residues. The DNA for the CDR3 is TGTGCCAGCAGCTTGGGGACGGGGGGCTACACCTTC. The encoded protein is CASSLGTGGYTF.

The V call is TRBV6-5, the J call TRBJ1-5, with D perhaps TRBD1 (5 bases). V was shortened by 3 bases and J by 4 bases, with 10 bases between the two germline ends. The CDR3 consists of 14 residues. Germline CDR1 MNHEY, CDR2 SVGAGI. This CDR3 is CASSYHGGNQPQHF. DNA of the CDR3: TGTGCCAGCAGTTATCATGGGGGGAATCAGCCCCAGCATTTT.

V gene TRBV5-1 combines with J gene TRBJ2-5; TRBD1 matches at 7 bases. The CDR3 has 13 amino acids. Germline CDR1 SGHRS, CDR2 YFSETQ. V dropped 3 bases and J dropped 1; count of bases not matched to a gene: 0. Here the CDR3 reads CASSWDSQETQYF. The CDR3 region has the DNA TGCGCCAGCAGCTGGGACAGCCAAGAGACCCAGTACTTC.

This clone occurred a few times. The rearrangement joins TRBV11-2 to TRBJ2-7; perhaps TRBD1 as D (6 bases). This CDR3 has 15 amino acids. Germline lookup yields CDR1 SGHAT and CDR2 FQNNGV. The V end lost 2 bases, the J end lost 5 bases, and 16 bases lay between the germline ends. CDR3 protein: CASSLLTGFGNEQYF. CDR3 DNA: TGTGCCAGCAGCTTATTAACAGGGTTTGGAAACGAGCAGTACTTC.